The clone carrying this TCR beta chain was counted a single time. This entry belongs to a study of blood T cell repertoires in COVID-19. About the study: Whether acute or convalescent, the COVID-19 samples came from the United States, Italy and Spain.

Authors' methods: Estimated nucleated cell counts came from reference gene primer amplification. Generated by immunoSEQ multiplex PCR, the TCRdb table keeps only in-frame clones and is missing some. V and J calls and clone size are those listed in that table; D and trimming were worked out from the DNA. The sample has hundreds of thousands of clones, around four fifths seen once; the top ten hold around 3.7%. Germline V gene data show CDR1 as MRHNA and CDR2 as SNTAGT. CDR3 length: 13 residues. The junction had 7 bases not matched to a gene; V was cut back by 8 bases and J by 4 bases. V usage is TRBV6-4 and J usage is TRBJ2-7; 8 bases align to TRBD1. The clonotype was recovered from a woman aged 50 to 65 with active or convalescent COVID-19. The sample consisted of peripheral blood. The CDR3, as DNA: TGTGCCAGCTGCAGGGACAGGAATTACGAGCAGTACTTC. It encodes CASCRDRNYEQYF.